Included here is one TCR beta chain sequence, with context. Its antigen is unknown. The CDR3 length is 16 residues. The V gene's germline CDR1 is MNHEY and CDR2 SVGAGI. V lost 4 bases and J lost 8; bases outside the gene matches: 11. The data were produced by immunoSEQ multiplex PCR, yet TCRdb's version contains in-frame clones alone and is incomplete. The sample consists of nearly 90,000 clones, about 86% of them appearing once. These data come from a study of OX40 agonist ivuxolimab in advanced cancers. Across the study: Ivuxolimab is an agonistic anti-OX40 (CD134) antibody, and patients were treated with it.

Researchers took blood at baseline, on cycle 4 day 1, and on cycle 7 day 1. Study-wide points: Clonal expansion was seen in CD4+ and CD8+ blood T cells by week 6 at 0.1 to 3.0 mg/kg. Clonal expansion in partial responders at 0.1-3.0 mg/kg ranked among the lowest.

Specimen: CD4+ or CD8+ T cells sorted from blood, collected in a trial of the OX40 agonist ivuxolimab. The sequence was collected from an adult with an advanced solid tumor such as melanoma, head and neck, liver or kidney cancer. The chain employs TRBV6-5 and TRBJ1-4; TRBD1 aligns across 9 bases. CDR3 loop: CASSSDSGQGGEKLFF. CDR3 sequence (DNA): TGTGCCAGCAGTTCCGATTCGGGACAGGGCGGGGAAAAACTGTTTTTT.